These 13 T cell receptor beta chains share one sample of origin, sequenced in a study of T cell clonality in common variable immunodeficiency. The protocol was immunoSEQ multiplex PCR, while the TCRdb copy is restricted to in-frame clones and leaves out a portion. Sampling found 55,000 or so clones, none seen once. The sequenced material came from peripheral blood mononuclear cells. The origin of the receptors is a person aged 18 to 75 in good health.

In its sample, this clone was seen many times. The read falls 3 residues short of the CDR3 end, and the missing part is taken from the germline J gene. This chain joins TRBV7-3 and TRBJ1-1, with D hard to call. The CDR3 covers 13 residues. The V end lost 3 bases, the J end lost 1 base, and 6 bases lay between the germline ends. From germline, CDR1 is SGHTA and CDR2 FQGTGA. The CDR3 DNA, read in part, is TGTGCCAGCAGCTTTCAATCGAACACTGAA. Translating gives CASSFQSNTE. The full CDR3 protein reads CASSFQSNTEAFF.

This clone was recorded many times. The read is 3 residues too short to cover the CDR3 end, so that end is filled in from the germline J gene. This chain connects TRBV20-1 to TRBJ2-3; TRBD2 is a possible D gene (7 bases). The CDR3 sequence is 14 residues long. CDR1 DFQATT and CDR2 SNEGSKA come from the germline V gene (reference sequence). V was pared by 1 base and J by 8 bases, with 16 bases between. This chain's CDR3 is CSARVPGGPGTQYF. The sequenced CDR3 bases are TGCAGTGCTAGAGTTCCCGGGGGGCCAGGTACG.

The sample holds many counts of this clone. The read ends 3 residues before the CDR3 terminus; that terminus is restored from the germline J gene. The chain has TRBV6-4 and TRBJ1-3, with D uncertain. CDR3 length: 14 amino acids. Per germline, CDR1 MRHNA and CDR2 SNTAGT. The sequenced CDR3 bases are TGTGCCAGCAGTGACTCCCCGGCAGGCCGGATT. The encoded protein is CASSDSPAGRI. In full, the CDR3 is CASSDSPAGRIIYF.

This clone has more than one count but fewer than ten. Mismatch with germline at one junction end may stem from a read error. The CDR3 extends 3 residues past the end of the read, so its final part is completed from the germline J gene. In the same sample, other DNA sequences code for this CDR3. The chain couples TRBV19 to TRBJ1-3, with TRBD1 matching over 8 bases. The germline V gene has CDR1 LNHDA and CDR2 SQIVND (reference sequence). The CDR3 covers 16 residues. The sequenced part of the CDR3 DNA is TGTGCCAGCTACTCAGGGGGCGCCTCCTCTGGAAACACG. It codes for CASYSGGASSGNT. The CDR3 in its entirety is CASYSGGASSGNTIYF.

This clone showed up many times. The CDR3 sequence: CAGGQGRVSTEAFF. The part of the CDR3 DNA that was read is TGTGCCGGAGGACAGGGGAGGGTCAGCACTGAA. V usage is TRBV28 and J usage is TRBJ1-1; 9 bases agree with TRBD1. The CDR3 end falls 3 residues outside the read, so it is completed with the germline J gene. Trimming took 11 bases from V and 4 from J; bases not matched to a gene: 11. Germline loops: CDR1 MDHEN, CDR2 SYDVKM. The CDR3 length is 14 residues.

This clone was recorded many times. The CDR3 is cut off 3 residues early in the read; its end comes from the germline J gene. This rearrangement joins TRBV12-3 or TRBV12-4 to TRBJ2-5; 11 bases are a match to TRBD2. Losses at the gene ends were 2 bases for V and 5 bases for J; bases not matched to a gene: 7. The CDR3 totals 16 residues. The CDR3 here is CASSLLAGGPGETQYF. The part of the CDR3 DNA that was read is TGTGCCAGCAGTTTATTAGCGGGAGGGCCCGGGGAGACC.

As regards this clone: The observed sequence ends 3 residues before the CDR3 terminus, with the missing tail filled in from the germline J gene. The chain employs TRBV30 and TRBJ1-2; D is unresolved. CDR1 is GTSNPN and CDR2 is SVGIG in the germline V gene (reference sequence). The CDR3 has 14 residues. The covered CDR3 bases are TGTGCCTGGAGTAGTGGCGGGAGGGCGAAGACC. Protein product: CAWSSGGRAKT. The whole CDR3 sequence is CAWSSGGRAKTYTF.

This clone appeared many times. The CDR3 is CAISLQSDTQYF. The CDR3 bases that were read are TGTGCCATCAGCTTACAGTCAGATACG. The chain couples TRBV10-3 to TRBJ2-3; D ambiguous. The CDR3 goes on 3 residues after the read ends, and that part is filled in from the germline J gene. The V end lost 6 bases, the J end lost 4 bases, and 8 bases lay between the germline ends. The CDR3 runs to 12 residues. Germline CDR1 ENHRY, CDR2 SYGVKD.

Regarding this clone: The read comes to an end 3 residues before the CDR3 does, leaving the germline J gene to fill in the end. The V call is TRBV7-2, the J call TRBJ1-1; D may be TRBD1 (6 bases). Germline values: CDR1 SGHTA, CDR2 FQGNSA. There are 13 residues in the CDR3. With 4 bases removed from V and 5 bases from J, the gap between germline ends came to 11 bases. The DNA read from the CDR3 is TGTGCCAGCAGCTCGGACAGATGGACTGAA. Its protein product is CASSSDRWTE. The entire CDR3 protein reads CASSSDRWTEAFF.

This clone was picked up many times. The CDR3 reads CASSRAGSSYNEQFF. CDR3 DNA (partial): TGTGCCAGCAGCCGCGCGGGGAGCTCCTACAATGAG. The rearrangement links TRBV7-9 to TRBJ2-1, with D perhaps TRBD2 (6 bases). The read finishes 3 residues shy of the CDR3 end, and the germline J gene is used to complete it. V lost 5 bases and J lost 0, with 11 bases in between. Germline values: CDR1 SEHNR, CDR2 FQNEAQ (reference sequence). The CDR3 extends over 15 amino acids.

This clone came up many times. The read ends 3 residues early relative to the CDR3; the germline J gene fills the gap. The rearrangement links TRBV7-3 to TRBJ2-1; 8 bases line up with TRBD1. V was pared by 5 bases and J by 8 bases, with 11 bases of the junction left unmatched. The CDR3 consists of 15 residues. CDR1 is SGHTA and CDR2 is FQGTGA in the germline V gene. The part of the CDR3 DNA that was read is TGTGCCAGCAGCCTCCGACAGGGGAGGTCGGATGAG. Protein: CASSLRQGRSDE. The CDR3 in full is CASSLRQGRSDEQFF.

This clone has a handful of counts. The read finishes 3 residues shy of the CDR3 end, and the germline J gene is used to complete it. The chain couples TRBV19 to TRBJ1-1; TRBD1 might be the D (6 bases). The germline gives CDR1 LNHDA, CDR2 SQIVND (reference sequence). V was cut by 7 bases and J by 4 bases, with 19 bases left in between. The CDR3 has 15 amino acids. The sequenced part of the CDR3 DNA is TGTGCCAGTATTCCCCAGGGGAGAGAGGGCACTGAA. Translation: CASIPQGREGTE. In full, the CDR3 is CASIPQGREGTEAFF.

This clone was found many times. The read ends 3 residues before the CDR3 terminus; that terminus is restored from the germline J gene. The V gene is TRBV19, the J gene TRBJ2-1; TRBD1 matches 9 bases. The trim removed 4 bases at V and 7 bases at J, leaving 5 bases unmatched. This CDR3 comprises 14 residues. Germline V gene sequence: CDR1 LNHDA, CDR2 SQIVND (reference sequence). The CDR3 spells CASSNRDRANEQFF. CDR3 bases read: TGTGCCAGTAGTAACCGGGACAGGGCTAATGAG.